The 20 T cell receptor beta chains presented below share a single source sample, sequenced in a study of blood T cell repertoires in COVID-19. Produced via immunoSEQ multiplex PCR; TCRdb's table is partial and in-frame only. The repertoire holds about 240,000 clones, with about 80% as singletons. Source material: peripheral blood. The source is an elderly woman with acute or convalescent COVID-19.

This clone has just one count. The rearrangement links TRBV2 to TRBJ1-6, with D possibly TRBD1 on 6 matching bases. The germline V gene has CDR1 SNHLY and CDR2 FYNNEI. V lost 6 bases, J lost 7 bases, and 10 bases lay in between. This CDR3 is 13 amino acids long. CDR3 nucleotide sequence: TGTGCCAGCAGAGGGACACAGAATTCACCCCTCCACTTT. This encodes CASRGTQNSPLHF.

This CDR3 reads CASSRSETGGGSPLHF. CDR3 nucleotide sequence: TGTGCCAGCAGCCGTTCGGAGACAGGGGGTGGTTCACCCCTCCACTTT. This sequence joins TRBV7-2 and TRBJ1-6, with 9 bases fitting TRBD1. The J segment lost 9 bases and the V segment lost 5 bases, leaving 11 bases of the junction unmatched. The length of the CDR3 is 16 residues. Looked up from germline, CDR1 is SGHTA and CDR2 is FQGNSA. The variable domain in full, with the rest retrieved from reference TRBV7-2 and TRBJ1-6, is GAGVSQSPSNKVTEKGKDVELRCDPISGHTALYWYRQSLGQGLEFLIYFQGNSAPDKSGLPSDRFSAERTGGSVSTLTIQRTQQEDSAVYLCASSRSETGGGSPLHFGNGTRLTVT.

The CDR3 DNA reads as TGTGCCAGCAGCCCAAAGGCAGGGTTCACCGGGGAGCTGTTTTTT. Its protein is CASSPKAGFTGELFF. The V gene is TRBV7-9, the J gene TRBJ2-2; tentatively, D is TRBD1 (5 bases). Trimming took off 5 bases at V and 4 bases at J, with 14 bases between the two ends. CDR1 and CDR2 (germline): SEHNR, FQNEAQ (reference sequence). The CDR3 is 15 residues long.

This clone turned up a few times. The DNA for the CDR3 is TGTGCCAGCAGCTTGGGGATGGGGGAGGGCAATGAGCAGTTCTTC. Translated: CASSLGMGEGNEQFF. The chain uses TRBV5-6 and TRBJ2-1; 7 bases are shared with TRBD2. This CDR3 spans 15 amino acids. With 0 bases clipped from V and 6 bases from J, the junction kept 6 bases outside the gene matches. Germline loops: CDR1 SGHDT, CDR2 YYEEEE.

V usage is TRBV28 and J usage is TRBJ2-7; 8 nucleotides agree with TRBD1. CDR1 and CDR2 (germline): MDHEN, SYDVKM. The CDR3 is 17 residues long. Trimming at V came to 6 bases and at J to 5 bases, leaving 18 bases not matched to a gene. In DNA, the CDR3 is TGTGCCAGCAGCTCCCAGGGGACAGGCCCAAGGGGGGACGAGCAGTACTTC. Amino acids: CASSSQGTGPRGDEQYF.

The chain employs TRBV19 and TRBJ1-5; the match to TRBD1 covers 8 bases. CDR1 is LNHDA and CDR2 is SQIVND in the germline V gene (reference sequence). The trim removed 6 bases at V and 6 bases at J, leaving 16 bases unmatched. This CDR3 region has 17 residues. This CDR3 is CASSLNGGQGLGQPQHF. CDR3 nucleotide sequence: TGTGCCAGTAGCCTAAACGGCGGACAGGGCCTTGGTCAGCCCCAGCATTTT.

V is TRBV19 and J is TRBJ1-2; 8 nucleotides line up with TRBD1. V trimming: 7 bases; J trimming: 8 bases; junction bases outside the gene matches: 9. Germline loops: CDR1 LNHDA, CDR2 SQIVND (reference sequence). The CDR3 spans 13 residues. The DNA for the CDR3 is TGTGCCAGTACCCTCGACAGGGGACTAGGCTACACCTTC. Protein product: CASTLDRGLGYTF.

V gene TRBV28 combines with J gene TRBJ1-2; 8 bases are shared with TRBD1. This CDR3 is built from 15 residues. The ends lost 2 bases at V and 4 bases at J; junction bases unmatched: 6. The germline CDR1 and CDR2 sequences are MDHEN and SYDVKM. The CDR3 region has the DNA TGTGCCAGCAGTTTAGGTCAGGGGGCTCCCTATGGCTACACCTTC. This encodes CASSLGQGAPYGYTF.

This clone turned up a few times. The rearrangement links TRBV12-1 to TRBJ1-6; the tabulated D call, TRBD1, remains unverified against the DNA. TRBV12-1 is noted as a pseudogene. This CDR3 is built from 16 residues. This chain's CDR3 is CASSFEMGHRNSPLHF. CDR3 coding DNA: TGTGCCAGCAGCTTTGAGATGGGACACAGAAATTCACCCCTCCACTTT.

The sample holds a few counts of this clone. The chain links TRBV18 to TRBJ1-4; 7 nucleotides line up with TRBD1. With V trimmed by 2 bases and J by 4 bases, 7 bases remained unmatched. Germline V gives CDR1 KGHSH, CDR2 LQKENI. This CDR3 contains 16 residues. The CDR3 loop is CASSPSTGTVNEKLFF. CDR3 sequence (DNA): TGTGCCAGCTCACCAAGTACCGGGACAGTTAATGAAAAACTGTTTTTT.

CDR3 protein: CASSPGGQINSPLHF. The CDR3 region has the DNA TGTGCCAGCTCACCGGGCGGACAGATCAATTCACCCCTCCACTTT. The gene calls are TRBV18 and TRBJ1-6; D is perhaps TRBD1 (6 bases). With 3 bases removed from V and 7 bases from J, the gap between germline ends came to 13 bases. There are 15 residues in the CDR3. Germline assignment: CDR1 KGHSH and CDR2 LQKENI.

This clone was seen only a few times. The chain is built from TRBV9 and TRBJ1-2; 8 positions match TRBD1. Germline-derived CDR1 and CDR2 are SGDLS and YYNGEE. The junction had 6 bases not matched to a gene; V was cut back by 1 base and J by 4 bases. The CDR3 contains 15 residues. CDR3 nucleotide sequence: TGTGCCAGCAGCGTAATAGCAGGGACAGGCTATGGCTACACCTTC. This gives the protein CASSVIAGTGYGYTF.

The rearrangement links TRBV5-1 to TRBJ1-4; 7 bases agree with TRBD1. This CDR3 comprises 14 residues. Germline loops: CDR1 SGHRS, CDR2 YFSETQ. V lost 0 bases, J lost 8 bases, and 4 bases stayed unmatched. CDR3 nucleotide sequence: TGCGCCAGCAGCTTGGGACAGGGAAGGGAAAAACTGTTTTTT. Translating gives CASSLGQGREKLFF.

J is TRBJ2-2 and V is TRBV5-8; tentative D call: TRBD2 (5 bases). Trimming pared 7 bases from V and 6 bases from J, leaving 19 bases between. CDR3 length: 15 residues. Germline CDR1 SGHTS, CDR2 YDEGEE. CDR3 amino acids: CASPVLGVFAGELFF. The CDR3 DNA reads TGTGCCAGCCCTGTCTTGGGAGTGTTCGCCGGGGAGCTGTTTTTT.

V gene TRBV11-2 combines with J gene TRBJ2-3, with 13 positions matching TRBD2. The CDR3 is 18 residues long. Germline lookup yields CDR1 SGHAT and CDR2 FQNNGV. Unmatched junction bases numbered 7, after V lost 4 bases and J lost 0 bases. The CDR3 here is CASSSGLAGSASTDTQYF. CDR3 nucleotides: TGTGCCAGCAGCTCGGGACTAGCGGGGTCCGCTAGCACAGATACGCAGTATTTT.

The chain is built from TRBV24-1 and TRBJ1-6; no clear D. Trimming removed 6 bases from V and 8 bases from J, with 22 bases in between. Germline V lookup: CDR1 KGHDR, CDR2 SFDVKD. This CDR3 is built from 17 residues. CDR3: CATSMGVYRKRDSPLHF. DNA for the CDR3: TGTGCCACCAGTATGGGAGTCTACAGAAAGAGGGATTCACCCCTCCACTTT.

This clone showed up just a few times. The rearrangement links TRBV10-3 to TRBJ1-5; D might be TRBD1 (5 bases). The germline V gene has CDR1 ENHRY and CDR2 SYGVKD. The CDR3 has 14 residues. V lost 0 bases, J lost 4 bases, and 7 bases lay in between. The CDR3 loop reads CAISESSGNQPQHF. The CDR3 DNA is TGTGCCATCAGTGAGTCGTCAGGGAATCAGCCCCAGCATTTT.

The rearrangement links TRBV18 to TRBJ1-3, with unresolved D. CDR3 length equals 16 residues. The V and J ends lost 3 bases and 0 bases respectively, with 12 bases between them. CDR1 and CDR2 from the germline V gene are KGHSH and LQKENI. The CDR3 region is CASSPKHDYSGNTIYF. As DNA, the CDR3 is TGTGCCAGCTCACCCAAACACGACTACTCTGGAAACACCATATATTTT.

The gene calls are TRBV12-3 or TRBV12-4 and TRBJ1-1; D not resolved. Trimming shortened V by 5 bases and J by 1 base, and 8 bases separated the two germline ends. This CDR3 has 13 residues. CDR3: CASSPIGNTEAFF. The CDR3 region has the DNA TGTGCCAGCAGTCCCATCGGGAACACTGAAGCTTTCTTT.

V gene TRBV28 combines with J gene TRBJ1-6; TRBD1 matches at 9 bases. Germline CDR1 MDHEN, CDR2 SYDVKM. This CDR3 has 15 residues. J lost 6 bases, V lost 5 bases, and 5 bases had no gene match. The CDR3 reads CASSPRTGVNSPLHF. The CDR3 bases are TGTGCCAGCAGTCCCCGGACAGGGGTTAATTCACCCCTCCACTTT.